The 28 T cell receptor beta chains below come from one sample, sequenced in a study of Graves' ophthalmopathy and Graves' hyperthyroidism listed by TCRdb under 2018. Sequenced using an Illumina HiSeq 2000. For repertoire sequencing, TCR beta CDR3 regions were amplified from RNA transcripts. The first round of RT-PCR was done with HTBI primers and the Qiagen OneStep RT-PCR kit, and was followed by a second round of multiplex PCR, then size selection and purification. TCRdb trimmed public reads at Q25 via fastp, called clones via MiXCR and kept in-frame beta chains. Entries are consolidated by CDR3 protein sequence, retaining the most common genes and DNA. The sample data list a few hundred thousand distinct CDR3 sequences, and about two fifths of these were observed just once. Together, the top ten hold 3.5% to 5% of the sample. The sequenced sample was peripheral blood or thyroid tissue (not recorded which). Receptor source: an adult man with Graves' hyperthyroidism.

There are a few counts of this clonotype. The chain is built from TRBV5-5 and TRBJ1-1; weak D call: TRBD1 (6 bases). The CDR3 is 15 residues long. Germline CDR1 reads SGHKS; CDR2 reads YYEKEE (reference sequence). The ends were cut back, 2 bases at V and 0 bases at J, with 11 bases in the middle. The CDR3 region is CASSLPGHMNTEAFF. In nucleotides, the CDR3 is TGTGCCAGCAGCTTACCGGGACATATGAACACTGAAGCTTTCTTT.

This clonotype was recorded at least ten times. It may be a read error: a sequence one base away is much more abundant. The rearrangement links TRBV9 to TRBJ1-1; D is uncertain. Trimming shortened V by 0 bases and J by 1 base, and 4 bases separated the two germline ends. The CDR3 is made up of 13 amino acids. From germline, CDR1 is SGDLS and CDR2 YYNGEE. The CDR3 region has the DNA TGTGCCAGCAGCGTAGACACGAACACTGAAGCTTTCTTT. It yields the protein CASSVDTNTEAFF.

At least ten counts were recorded for this clonotype. This rearrangement joins TRBV28 to TRBJ2-5; D unclear. V was cut by 2 bases and J by 5 bases, with 9 bases left in between. The CDR3 spans 13 residues. CDR1 is MDHEN and CDR2 is SYDVKM in the germline V gene. CDR3: CASSLVGDETQYF. The CDR3 DNA sequence: TGTGCCAGCAGTTTAGTAGGTGACGAGACCCAGTACTTC.

This clonotype was seen at least ten times. V is TRBV9 and J is TRBJ1-3; D is perhaps TRBD1 (5 bases). CDR1 is SGDLS and CDR2 is YYNGEE in the germline V gene. Trimming removed 7 bases from V and 6 bases from J, with 14 bases in between. The CDR3 has 13 residues. In DNA form, the CDR3 reads TGTGCCAGCGGCAAGACAGACGAAAACACCATATATTTT. This encodes CASGKTDENTIYF.

This clonotype came up many times. V and J are TRBV5-8 and TRBJ2-5, with D unclear. Trimming removed 4 bases at V and 2 bases at J, with 9 bases between. The CDR3 length is 13 residues. Germline CDR1 and CDR2: SGHTS and YDEGEE. In DNA, the CDR3 is TGTGCCAGCAGCCCTCGAAGGCAAGAGACCCAGTACTTC. Translation gives CASSPRRQETQYF.

The V and J genes are TRBV19 and TRBJ1-5; 7 bases are a match to TRBD1. In germline, CDR1 is LNHDA, CDR2 SQIVND (reference sequence). Trimming took 3 bases from V and 5 from J; bases not matched to a gene: 13. This CDR3 has 17 residues. The CDR3 region is CASSIGRTGRDHQPQHF. CDR3 DNA: TGTGCCAGTAGTATTGGTCGGACAGGTAGGGATCATCAGCCCCAGCATTTT. Full variable domain (remainder filled in from reference TRBV19 and TRBJ1-5): DGGITQSPKYLFRKEGQNVTLSCEQNLNHDAMYWYRQDPGQGLRLIYYSQIVNDFQKGDIAEGYSVSREKKESFPLTVTSAQKNPTAFYLCASSIGRTGRDHQPQHFGDGTRLSIL.

The chain is built from TRBV20-1 and TRBJ1-6, with 7 bases aligning to TRBD1. Looked up from germline, CDR1 is DFQATT and CDR2 is SNEGSKA (reference sequence). This CDR3 region has 10 residues. This CDR3 is CRQGDSPLHF. In DNA form, the CDR3 reads TGCAGGCAGGGGGATTCACCCCTCCACTTT.

For this clonotype: With a much larger clone just one base away, this may be a read error. V gene TRBV7-9 combines with J gene TRBJ2-7, with no clear D. This CDR3 contains 13 residues. The germline CDR1 and CDR2 sequences are SEHNR and FQNEAQ (reference sequence). CDR3 nucleotides: TGTGCCTGCAGTGGGATTCCCTCCTACGAGCAGTACTTC. It translates to CACSGIPSYEQYF.

This clonotype occurred a few times. This sequence joins TRBV20-1 and TRBJ2-2; D possibly corresponds to TRBD1 (6 bases). The CDR3 covers 20 residues. V was trimmed by 2 bases and J by 1 base, leaving 26 bases between them. CDR1 is DFQATT and CDR2 is SNEGSKA in the germline V gene (reference sequence). CDR3 protein: CSARLLKGGPRRKNTGELFF. CDR3 in DNA: TGCAGTGCTAGACTCCTCAAAGGGGGACCTCGTAGAAAGAACACCGGGGAGCTGTTTTTT.

The gene calls are TRBV12-3 or TRBV12-4 and TRBJ1-1, with D tentatively TRBD1 (5 bases). CDR3 length: 13 residues. Trimming removed 8 bases at V and 5 bases at J, with 15 bases between. The CDR3 DNA follows: TGTGCCAGCGGTACGTGTTGGGGGACTGAAGCTTTCTTT. It specifies CASGTCWGTEAFF.

This clonotype appeared many times. The chain joins TRBV10-3 to TRBJ1-1, with D possibly matching TRBD1 (6 bases). The CDR3 covers 13 residues. Germline CDR1 ENHRY, CDR2 SYGVKD. Trimming shortened V by 3 bases and J by 7 bases, and 12 bases separated the two germline ends. Here the CDR3 reads CAISEQGRGEAFF. DNA of the CDR3: TGTGCCATCAGTGAACAGGGACGCGGTGAAGCTTTCTTT.

V gene TRBV7-9 combines with J gene TRBJ2-7, with 9 bases fitting TRBD2. After removal of 5 bases from V and 5 bases from J, the junction contained 10 bases not matched to a gene. Germline CDR1 and CDR2: SEHNR and FQNEAQ (reference sequence). CDR3 length: 15 residues. The chain's CDR3 is CASSLGTSSGHEQYF. In nucleotides, the CDR3 is TGTGCCAGCAGCCTAGGGACTAGCTCGGGGCACGAGCAGTACTTC.

This clonotype was seen at least ten times. The genes are TRBV12-3 or TRBV12-4 and TRBJ1-6; possible D gene TRBD1, 5 bases. Trimming left V 6 bases short and J 10 bases short, with 16 bases between. The CDR3 totals 14 residues. The CDR3 nucleotides read TGTGCCAGCAGCCTGACAGCGGCGGGGTCACCCCTCCACTTT. Translating gives CASSLTAAGSPLHF.

The chain uses TRBV5-1 and TRBJ1-2; 10 bases are a match to TRBD1. From germline, CDR1 is SGHRS and CDR2 YFSETQ. The CDR3 is made up of 15 amino acids. Trimming cost V 4 bases and J 3 bases; bases outside gene matches: 6. In nucleotides, the CDR3 is TGCGCCAGCAGCAAGGGACAGGGGAAGGACTATGGCTACACCTTC. Translation: CASSKGQGKDYGYTF.

This clonotype was observed at least ten times. The chain employs TRBV19 and TRBJ2-5; D could derive from TRBD1 or TRBD2 (5 bases each). The CDR3 spans 14 residues. V lost 4 bases and J 2 bases, leaving 11 bases between the germline ends. Germline-derived CDR1 and CDR2 are LNHDA and SQIVND (reference sequence). The CDR3 region is CASSTTGAQETQYF. CDR3 DNA sequence: TGTGCCAGTAGTACGACCGGGGCTCAAGAGACCCAGTACTTC.

This clonotype was seen at least ten times. CDR3 bases: TGTGCCAGCAGCTTGCCGGGGAAAGAGACCCAGTACTTC. It yields the protein CASSLPGKETQYF. This chain uses TRBV5-5 with TRBJ2-5; tentatively, D is TRBD2 (5 bases). The CDR3 loop spans 13 amino acids. V gave up 1 base and J gave up 3 bases, with 7 bases separating them. From germline, CDR1 is SGHKS and CDR2 YYEKEE (reference sequence).

Worth noting for this clonotype: This may stem from a read error, because a much larger clone lies one nucleotide away. V gene TRBV2 combines with J gene TRBJ1-1; D is uncertain. Germline values: CDR1 SNHLY, CDR2 FYNNEI. The CDR3 is made up of 12 amino acids. CDR3 DNA sequence: TGTGCCAGCAGGGTAGGGAACACTGGAGCTTTCTTT. Its translation is CASRVGNTGAFF.

The V call is TRBV7-9, the J call TRBJ1-3, with TRBD1 identical over 9 bases. This CDR3 spans 18 amino acids. The trim removed 6 bases at V and 2 bases at J, leaving 14 bases unmatched. The germline gives CDR1 SEHNR, CDR2 FQNEAQ (reference sequence). In nucleotides, the CDR3 is TGTGCCAGCAGACAAACGGACAGGGGATTGTTGACTGGAAACACCATATATTTT. This gives the protein CASRQTDRGLLTGNTIYF.

Worth noting for this clonotype: This could be a read error, since a much larger clone is one nucleotide away. The chain links TRBV20-1 to TRBJ2-7; TRBD2 agrees at 10 bases. V shed 6 bases, J shed 2 bases, and the junction held 10 bases outside the gene matches. The CDR3 covers 15 residues. Germline V lookup: CDR1 DFQATT, CDR2 SNEGSKA (reference sequence). The CDR3 bases are TGCAGTGCACCAGCTAGCGGGAGTATGGCCTACGAGCAGTACTTC. Its translation is CSAPASGSMAYEQYF.

This clonotype was seen repeatedly, ten times or more. The chain has TRBV7-8 and TRBJ1-5; D is undetermined. CDR3 length: 14 residues. Germline V CDR1 and CDR2: SGHVS, FQNEAQ. The V and J ends lost 5 bases and 5 bases respectively, with 13 bases between them. The CDR3, as DNA: TGTGCCAGCAGCCTAGATAGTACCTATCAGCCCCAGCATTTT. It is translated as CASSLDSTYQPQHF.

V usage is TRBV10-3 and J usage is TRBJ2-7; D not certain. Trimming took 8 bases from V and 0 from J, leaving 8 bases between them. The germline V gene has CDR1 ENHRY and CDR2 SYGVKD. This CDR3 comprises 12 residues. The CDR3 loop is CAIPISSYEQYF. The CDR3, as DNA: TGTGCCATCCCCATTAGCTCCTACGAGCAGTACTTC.

The rearrangement joins TRBV10-3 to TRBJ2-2; perhaps D is TRBD1 or TRBD2 (5 bases each). CDR1 is ENHRY and CDR2 is SYGVKD in the germline V gene. The CDR3 is 18 residues long. V was pared by 5 bases and J by 10 bases, with 29 bases between. The CDR3 loop reads CAISYTLPGTAAGQELFF. The CDR3 bases are TGTGCCATCAGTTACACCCTTCCTGGGACGGCCGCAGGTCAGGAGCTGTTTTTT.

This clonotype was counted many times. This chain connects TRBV7-9 to TRBJ1-1, with 9 positions matching TRBD1. Germline values: CDR1 SEHNR, CDR2 FQNEAQ (reference sequence). This CDR3 comprises 16 residues. Trimming removed 7 bases from V and 2 bases from J; junction bases left unmatched: 11. CDR3 region: CASTTGGTTLNTEAFF. The CDR3 nucleotides are TGTGCCAGCACCACAGGGGGCACGACCCTCAACACTGAAGCTTTCTTT.

The chain joins TRBV10-1 to TRBJ1-1, with 12 bases fitting TRBD1. The junction had 6 bases not matched to a gene; V was cut back by 6 bases and J by 4 bases. The CDR3 totals 15 residues. Germline values: CDR1 WNHNN, CDR2 SYGVQD (reference sequence). CDR3 amino acids: CASSQGQGALTEAFF. The DNA of the CDR3 is TGCGCCAGCAGCCAGGGACAGGGGGCTCTCACTGAAGCTTTCTTT.

This clonotype was seen many times. CDR3 amino acids: CASSPYTGSGAFF. The CDR3 region has the DNA TGTGCCAGCAGCCCCTATACGGGATCCGGAGCTTTCTTT. The V call is TRBV7-9, the J call TRBJ1-1; D is unclear. Germline CDR1 SEHNR, CDR2 FQNEAQ (reference sequence). The CDR3 loop spans 13 amino acids. V was pared by 5 bases and J by 10 bases, with 17 bases between.

There are a few counts of this clonotype. The chain uses TRBV20-1 and TRBJ2-2; 10 bases agree with TRBD1. CDR1 is DFQATT, CDR2 SNEGSKA, per germline (reference sequence). J gave up 6 bases and V 1 base, and 14 bases lay outside the gene matches. The CDR3 sequence is 18 residues long. The CDR3 DNA is TGCAGTGCTAGAGTCGCGGGACAGGGGCGATCAGGGGCCGGGGAGCTGTTTTTT. It is translated as CSARVAGQGRSGAGELFF.

This clonotype appeared many times. The chain carries TRBV29-1 and TRBJ2-2; tentative D call: TRBD1 (6 bases). The CDR3 totals 14 residues. Trimming took off 5 bases at V and 2 bases at J, with 12 bases between the two ends. Germline values: CDR1 SQVTM, CDR2 ANQGSEA. Written as DNA, the CDR3 is TGCAGCGTTAAGAGGGACACCAACACCGGGGAGCTGTTTTTT. This codes for CSVKRDTNTGELFF.

This clonotype was seen a handful of times. The chain couples TRBV24-1 to TRBJ2-7, with a tentative D call TRBD2 (6 bases). The CDR3 contains 19 residues. V lost 4 bases, J lost 2 bases, and 26 bases lay in between. Per germline, CDR1 KGHDR and CDR2 SFDVKD. Here the CDR3 reads CATSEAPLGTDGSTYEQYF. DNA of the CDR3: TGTGCCACCAGTGAAGCTCCGCTCGGGACCGACGGGAGCACCTACGAGCAGTACTTC.